The T cell receptor beta chain under discussion was sequenced for a study of T cell responses to AZD1222 COVID-19 vaccine (dated by TCRdb to the early 2020s). With respect to the entire study: Because spike-specific TCR depth and breadth did not differ between the two schedules, AZD1222 recipients who got a second dose at roughly 4 weeks were pooled with those who got a second dose at roughly 12 weeks. Trial participants were enrolled by age into subgroups of 18-55, 56-69 and 70-plus years, and approximately 150, 30 and 60 TCR-sequenced participants, respectively, were included in these subgroups. TCR sequencing covered 233 trial participants: 207 given two doses of AZD1222 and approximately 25 given two doses of MenACWY control vaccine.

Points on this clone: Its recognized antigen is unknown. Qualities for individual bases were not recorded, and no much larger clone is one base off.

The CDR3 regions of human TCRbeta chains were subjected to immunosequencing. The study's own analysis went as follows. Repertoire TCRs were checked for matches against a reference library of SARS-CoV-2-specific TCRs that had been generated using the MIRA antigen-specificity platform. Breadth was defined as the fraction of unique TCRs that were SARS-CoV-2-associated, and depth was defined as the fraction of total T cells that were SARS-CoV-2-associated. Each spike-specific TCR was assigned to its reactive spike region and to a CD4 or CD8 class using the MIRA data. Log10-transformed breadth and depth values were compared by one-way ANOVA with Sidak's multiple comparisons tests. As stored in TCRdb, this immuneACCESS dataset retains in-frame rearrangements with V and J assigned. A fraction of the clones does not appear; measured against another copy, unresolved V genes explain less than half of the discrepancy, and the remainder lacks a known reason. That table gives V, J and clone size, and the DNA gave D and trimming. Across this sample there are about 72,000 clones, with just over 85% seen only once. Under 3% of the sample goes to the ten largest clones.

The time point label for this specimen denotes: baseline before first vaccination. The vaccinee samples were drawn from two UK trials, COV001 and COV002, one of which was a single-blind randomized controlled phase 2/3 trial testing AZD1222 (ChAdOx1 nCoV-19) in healthy adults. For TCRbeta chain sequencing, PBMC samples from trial participants were taken at day 0 and at day 28 after the second dose. From the cysteine up to the phenylalanine, the CDR3 has a length of 14 residues. CDR3 DNA only is kept here, 42 bases in frame from base 1. CDR1 and CDR2 (SGDLS, YYNGEE) derive from the germline V gene. Cut back by 3 bases and 0 bases, the V and J ends lie 9 bases apart. Overall study outcomes, separate from this receptor: In the small 56-69-year group, the increase in depth fell short of significance, most likely because of low power. Participants were mostly white British, with more females than males. The authors suggested clonal diversity may have been underestimated. Because no day 14 peak-response samples were available, the repertoires could be characterized only after the peak T cell response. After two AZD1222 doses, spike-specific TCR breadth and depth were significantly higher than at day 0 and than in MenACWY recipients. Nearly half of unique spike-specific TCRs reportedly recognized epitopes outside regions mutated in the B.1.351 and B.1.1.7 variants. Conclusions about previously exposed vaccinees are limited because only five to seven AZD1222 recipients were SARS-CoV-2 seropositive at baseline. The vaccine-associated CD4 TCRs covered the entire spike protein, and the dominant responses fell in regions 160-218 and 743-854.

The rearrangement joined TRBV9 to TRBJ1-2; a tentative D call is TRBD1 (5 bases match). This receptor was obtained from an adult in good health. The source was peripheral blood, collected on day 0 of AZD1222 vaccination. The CDR3 is CASSEMTANYGYTF. The bases are TGTGCCAGCAGCGAGATGACAGCTAACTATGGCTACACCTTC.